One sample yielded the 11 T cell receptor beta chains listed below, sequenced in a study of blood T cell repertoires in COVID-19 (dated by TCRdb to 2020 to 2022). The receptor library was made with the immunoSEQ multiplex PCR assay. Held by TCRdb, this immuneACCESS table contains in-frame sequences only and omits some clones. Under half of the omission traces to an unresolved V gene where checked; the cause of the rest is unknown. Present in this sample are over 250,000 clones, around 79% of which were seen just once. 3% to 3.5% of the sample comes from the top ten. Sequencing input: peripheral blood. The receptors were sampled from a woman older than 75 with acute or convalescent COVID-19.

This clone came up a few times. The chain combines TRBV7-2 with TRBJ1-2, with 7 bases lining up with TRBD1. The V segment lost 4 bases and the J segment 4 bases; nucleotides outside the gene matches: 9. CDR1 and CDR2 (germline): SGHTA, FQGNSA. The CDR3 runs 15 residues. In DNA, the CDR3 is TGTGCCAGCAGCTCAGGGGACAGACGTAGCTATGGCTACACCTTC. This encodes CASSSGDRRSYGYTF.

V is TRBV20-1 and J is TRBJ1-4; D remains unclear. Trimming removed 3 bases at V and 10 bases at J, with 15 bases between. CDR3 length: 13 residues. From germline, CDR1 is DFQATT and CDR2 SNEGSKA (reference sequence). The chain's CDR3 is CSASQQAYGKLFF. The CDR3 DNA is TGCAGTGCTAGTCAGCAGGCGTATGGAAAACTGTTTTTT.

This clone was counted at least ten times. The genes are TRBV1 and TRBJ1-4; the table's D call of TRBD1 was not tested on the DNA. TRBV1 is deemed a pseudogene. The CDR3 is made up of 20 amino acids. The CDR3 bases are TGCACCAGCAGCCAAGAGAGGGACAGCGACAGCCTCAGGGTTCGGGAAAAACTGTTTTTT. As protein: CTSSQERDSDSLRVREKLFF.

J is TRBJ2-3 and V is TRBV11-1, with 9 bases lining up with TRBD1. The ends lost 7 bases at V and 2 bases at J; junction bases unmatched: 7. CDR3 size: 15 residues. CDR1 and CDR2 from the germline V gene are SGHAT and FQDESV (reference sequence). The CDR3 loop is CASKKGTGPTDTQYF. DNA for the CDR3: TGTGCCAGCAAGAAGGGGACAGGGCCCACAGATACGCAGTATTTT.

This chain's CDR3 is CASSYGGPVAEQYF. CDR3 DNA sequence: TGTGCCAGCAGTTACGGGGGCCCCGTGGCCGAGCAGTACTTC. J is TRBJ2-7 and V is TRBV6-5; tentatively, D is TRBD1 (6 bases). This CDR3 spans 14 amino acids. The V and J ends lost 2 bases and 6 bases respectively, with 14 bases between them. Looked up from germline, CDR1 is MNHEY and CDR2 is SVGAGI.

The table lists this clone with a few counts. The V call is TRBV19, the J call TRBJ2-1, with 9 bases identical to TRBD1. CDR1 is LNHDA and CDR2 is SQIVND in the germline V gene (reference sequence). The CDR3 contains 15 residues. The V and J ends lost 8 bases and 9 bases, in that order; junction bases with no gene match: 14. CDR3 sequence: CASSPWDRESSEQFF. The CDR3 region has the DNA TGTGCCAGTTCCCCGTGGGACAGGGAGTCGAGTGAGCAGTTCTTC.

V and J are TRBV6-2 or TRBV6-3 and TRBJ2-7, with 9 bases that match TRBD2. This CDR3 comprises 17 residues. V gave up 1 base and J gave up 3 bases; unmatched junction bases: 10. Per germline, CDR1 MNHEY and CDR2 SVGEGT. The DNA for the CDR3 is TGTGCCAGCAGTTACTTGAGGTTAGGACTAGCGTTCTACGAGCAGTACTTC. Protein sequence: CASSYLRLGLAFYEQYF.

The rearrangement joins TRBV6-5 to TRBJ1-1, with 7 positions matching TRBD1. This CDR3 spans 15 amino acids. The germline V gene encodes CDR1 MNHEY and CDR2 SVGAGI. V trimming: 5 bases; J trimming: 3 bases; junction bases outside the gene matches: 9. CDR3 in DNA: TGTGCCAGCAGTCGGGAGACAGGGATATACACTGAAGCTTTCTTT. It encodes CASSRETGIYTEAFF.

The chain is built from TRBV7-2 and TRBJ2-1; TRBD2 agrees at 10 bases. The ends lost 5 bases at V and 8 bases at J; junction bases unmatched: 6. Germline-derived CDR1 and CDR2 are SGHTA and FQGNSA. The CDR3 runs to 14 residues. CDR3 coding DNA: TGTGCCAGCAGCCTTAGCGGGGGGCCCGATGAGCAGTTCTTC. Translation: CASSLSGGPDEQFF.

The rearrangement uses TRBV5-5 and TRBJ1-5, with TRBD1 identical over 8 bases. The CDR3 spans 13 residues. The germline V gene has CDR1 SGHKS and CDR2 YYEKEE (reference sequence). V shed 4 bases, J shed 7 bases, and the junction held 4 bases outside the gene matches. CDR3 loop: CASSKQGEQPQHF. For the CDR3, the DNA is TGTGCCAGCAGCAAACAGGGGGAGCAGCCCCAGCATTTT.

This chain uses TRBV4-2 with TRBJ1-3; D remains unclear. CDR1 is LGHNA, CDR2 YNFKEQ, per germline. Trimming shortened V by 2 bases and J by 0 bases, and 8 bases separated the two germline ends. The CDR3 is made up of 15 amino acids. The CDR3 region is CASSQPGSSGNTIYF. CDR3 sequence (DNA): TGTGCCAGCAGCCAACCGGGGAGCTCTGGAAACACCATATATTTT.